The clone carrying this T cell receptor (beta chain) has more than one count but fewer than ten. MiXCR, run by TCRdb on the PCR reads, gives a single entry per CDR3 protein. The sample has tens of thousands of distinct CDR3 sequences; over 15% are singletons. This CDR3 contains 15 residues. Trimming left V 4 bases short and J 5 bases short, with 17 bases between. Germline V gives CDR1 SGHNT, CDR2 YYREEE (reference sequence). This sample is part of a study of molecular identifiers for immune sequencing clone quantification. Study details: Replicate runs used RNA from around 18,000 or 91,000 naive CD8 cells, which was split five ways into aliquots, and four of those aliquots were then sequenced.

Using 10%, 30% or 50% RNA, naive CD8 libraries were derived from around 20,000 to 1,000,000 sorted cells. The chain joins TRBV5-4 to TRBJ2-3; possible D gene TRBD1, 5 bases. The sample was naive CD8+ T cells from blood, with Jurkat cell RNA spiked in. Subset reported: FACS-sorted CD8+CD4-CCR7+CD45RA+ naive T cells. The sequence came from a human donor in good health. Some libraries in this study had Jurkat cell RNA spiked in. The CDR3 nucleotides are TGTGCCAGCAGCCAGCAGGGAAGTGGGGAAGATACGCAGTATTTT. Translation: CASSQQGSGEDTQYF.